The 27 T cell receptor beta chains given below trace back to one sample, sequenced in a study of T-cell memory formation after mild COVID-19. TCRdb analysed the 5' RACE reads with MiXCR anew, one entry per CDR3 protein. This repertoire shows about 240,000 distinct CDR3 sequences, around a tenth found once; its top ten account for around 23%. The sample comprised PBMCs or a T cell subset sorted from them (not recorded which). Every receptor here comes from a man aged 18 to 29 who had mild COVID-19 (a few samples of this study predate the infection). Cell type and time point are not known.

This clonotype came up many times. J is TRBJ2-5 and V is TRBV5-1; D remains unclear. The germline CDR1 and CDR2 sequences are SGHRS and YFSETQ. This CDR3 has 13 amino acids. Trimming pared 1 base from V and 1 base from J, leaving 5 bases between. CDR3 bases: TGCGCCAGCAGCTTGTTCTCCCAAGAGACCCAGTACTTC. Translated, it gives CASSLFSQETQYF.

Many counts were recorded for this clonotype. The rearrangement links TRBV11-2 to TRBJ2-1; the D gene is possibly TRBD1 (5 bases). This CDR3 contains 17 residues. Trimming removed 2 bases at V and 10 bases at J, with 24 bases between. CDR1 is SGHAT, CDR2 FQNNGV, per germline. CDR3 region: CASSLYPRDSGVLEQFF. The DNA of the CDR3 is TGTGCCAGCAGCTTATACCCTCGAGACAGTGGGGTCTTGGAGCAGTTCTTC.

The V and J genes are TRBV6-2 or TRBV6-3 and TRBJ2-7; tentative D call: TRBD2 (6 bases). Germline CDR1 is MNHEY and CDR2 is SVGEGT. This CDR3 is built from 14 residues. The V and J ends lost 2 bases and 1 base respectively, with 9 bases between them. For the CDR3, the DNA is TGTGCCAGCAGTTACGCGGGACTGTCCTACGAGCAGTACGTC. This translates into CASSYAGLSYEQYV.

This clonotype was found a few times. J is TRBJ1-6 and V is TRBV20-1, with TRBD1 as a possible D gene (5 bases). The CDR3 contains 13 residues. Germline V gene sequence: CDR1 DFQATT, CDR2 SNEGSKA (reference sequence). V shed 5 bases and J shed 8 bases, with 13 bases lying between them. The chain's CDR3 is CSARQPGDSPLHF. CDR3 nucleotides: TGCAGTGCTCGGCAACCGGGGGATTCACCCCTCCACTTT.

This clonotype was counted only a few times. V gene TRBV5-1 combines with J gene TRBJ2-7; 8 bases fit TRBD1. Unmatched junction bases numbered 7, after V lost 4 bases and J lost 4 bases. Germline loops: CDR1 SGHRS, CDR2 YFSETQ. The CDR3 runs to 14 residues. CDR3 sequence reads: CASSHGDRRYEQYF. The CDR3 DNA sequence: TGCGCCAGCAGCCACGGGGACAGGCGATACGAGCAGTACTTC.

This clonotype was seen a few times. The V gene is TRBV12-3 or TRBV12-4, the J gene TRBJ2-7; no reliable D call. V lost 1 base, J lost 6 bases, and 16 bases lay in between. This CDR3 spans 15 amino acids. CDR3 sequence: CASSLVTAPYSEQYF. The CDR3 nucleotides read TGTGCCAGCAGTTTAGTAACTGCGCCCTATTCCGAGCAGTACTTC.

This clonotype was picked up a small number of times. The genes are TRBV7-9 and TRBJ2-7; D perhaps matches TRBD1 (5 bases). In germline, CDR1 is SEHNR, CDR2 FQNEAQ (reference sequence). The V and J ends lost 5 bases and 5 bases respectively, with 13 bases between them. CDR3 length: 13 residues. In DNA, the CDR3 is TGTGCCAGCAGCATCTCAGGGCTTAACGAGCAGTACGTC. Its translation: CASSISGLNEQYV.

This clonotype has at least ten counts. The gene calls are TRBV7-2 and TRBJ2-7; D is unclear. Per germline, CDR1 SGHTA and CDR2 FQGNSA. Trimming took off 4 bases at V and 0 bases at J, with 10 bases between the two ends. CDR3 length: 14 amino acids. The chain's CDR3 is CASSSGGFSYEQYF. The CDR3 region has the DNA TGTGCCAGCAGCTCCGGTGGTTTCTCCTACGAGCAGTACTTC.

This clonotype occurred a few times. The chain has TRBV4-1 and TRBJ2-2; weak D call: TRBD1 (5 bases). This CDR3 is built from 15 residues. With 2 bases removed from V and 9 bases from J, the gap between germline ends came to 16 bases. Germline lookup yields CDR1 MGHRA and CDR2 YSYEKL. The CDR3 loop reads CASSQPGLTVRELFF. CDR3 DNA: TGCGCCAGCAGCCAACCTGGTCTGACAGTCCGGGAGCTGTTTTTT.

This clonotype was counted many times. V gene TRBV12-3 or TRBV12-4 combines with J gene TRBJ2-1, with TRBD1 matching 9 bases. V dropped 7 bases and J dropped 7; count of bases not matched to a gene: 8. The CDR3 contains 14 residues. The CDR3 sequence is CASTRGQGLNEQFF. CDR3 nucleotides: TGTGCCAGCACCCGAGGACAGGGGTTGAATGAGCAGTTCTTC.

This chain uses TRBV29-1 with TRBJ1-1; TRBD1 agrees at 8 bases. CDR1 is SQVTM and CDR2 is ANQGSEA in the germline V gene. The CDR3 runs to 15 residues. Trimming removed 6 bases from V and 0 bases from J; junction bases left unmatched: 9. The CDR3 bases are TGCAGCGTGGGGGACAGGTTGGGCATGAACACTGAAGCTTTCTTT. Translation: CSVGDRLGMNTEAFF.

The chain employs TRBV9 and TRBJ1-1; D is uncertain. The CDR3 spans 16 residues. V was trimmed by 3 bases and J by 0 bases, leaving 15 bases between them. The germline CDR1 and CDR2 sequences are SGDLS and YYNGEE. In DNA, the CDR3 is TGTGCCAGCAGCGCTGGCGTTAACTCCTTGAACACTGAAGCTTTCTTT. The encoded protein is CASSAGVNSLNTEAFF. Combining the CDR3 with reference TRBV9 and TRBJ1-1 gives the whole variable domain DSGVTQTPKHLITATGQRVTLRCSPRSGDLSVYWYQQSLDQGLQFLIQYYNGEERAKGNILERFSAQQFPDLHSELNLSSLELGDSALYFCASSAGVNSLNTEAFFGQGTRLTVV.

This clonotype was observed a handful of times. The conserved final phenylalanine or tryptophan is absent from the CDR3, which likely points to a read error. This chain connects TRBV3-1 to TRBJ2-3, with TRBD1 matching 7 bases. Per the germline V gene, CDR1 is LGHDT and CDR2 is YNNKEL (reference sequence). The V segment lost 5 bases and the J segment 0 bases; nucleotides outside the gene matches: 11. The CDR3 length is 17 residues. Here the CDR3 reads CASSSINRGHSTDTQYL. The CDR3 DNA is TGTGCCAGCAGCTCGATCAACAGGGGCCATAGCACAGATACGCAGTATCTT.

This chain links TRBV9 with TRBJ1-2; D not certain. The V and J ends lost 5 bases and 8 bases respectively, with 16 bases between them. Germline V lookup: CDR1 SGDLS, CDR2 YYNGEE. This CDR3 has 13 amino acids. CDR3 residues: CASSVPGSEGYTF. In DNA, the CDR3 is TGTGCCAGCAGTGTCCCGGGGTCGGAAGGCTACACCTTC. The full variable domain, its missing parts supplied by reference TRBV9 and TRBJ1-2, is DSGVTQTPKHLITATGQRVTLRCSPRSGDLSVYWYQQSLDQGLQFLIQYYNGEERAKGNILERFSAQQFPDLHSELNLSSLELGDSALYFCASSVPGSEGYTFGSGTRLTVV.

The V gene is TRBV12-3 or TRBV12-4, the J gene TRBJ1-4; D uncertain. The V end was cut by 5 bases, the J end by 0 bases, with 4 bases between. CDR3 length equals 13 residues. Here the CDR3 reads CASSIPTNEKLFF. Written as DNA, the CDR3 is TGTGCCAGCAGTATACCAACTAATGAAAAACTGTTTTTT.

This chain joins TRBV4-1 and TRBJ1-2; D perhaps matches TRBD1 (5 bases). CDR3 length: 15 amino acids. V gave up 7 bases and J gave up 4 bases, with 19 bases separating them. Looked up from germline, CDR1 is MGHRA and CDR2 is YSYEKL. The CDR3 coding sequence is TGCGCCAGCACTAAGACAGAGTTGGAAACCTATGGCTACACCTTC. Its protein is CASTKTELETYGYTF.

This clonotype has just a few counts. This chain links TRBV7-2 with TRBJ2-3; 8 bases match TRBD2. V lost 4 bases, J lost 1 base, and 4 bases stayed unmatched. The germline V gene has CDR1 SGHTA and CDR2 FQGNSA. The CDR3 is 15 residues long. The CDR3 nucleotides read TGTGCCAGCAGCTCAGGGCGGGGGGGCACAGATACGCAGTATTTT. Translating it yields CASSSGRGGTDTQYF.

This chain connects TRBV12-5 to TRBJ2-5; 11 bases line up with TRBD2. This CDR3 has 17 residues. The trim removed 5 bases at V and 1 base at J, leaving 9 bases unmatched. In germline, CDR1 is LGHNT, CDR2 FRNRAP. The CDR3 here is CASGRHASGGTQETQYF. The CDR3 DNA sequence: TGTGCTAGTGGTCGACATGCTAGCGGGGGGACCCAAGAGACCCAGTACTTC. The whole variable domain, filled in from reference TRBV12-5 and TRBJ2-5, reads DARVTQTPRHKVTEMGQEVTMRCQPILGHNTVFWYRQTMMQGLELLAYFRNRAPLDDSGMPKDRFSAEMPDATLATLKIQPSEPRDSAVYFCASGRHASGGTQETQYFGPGTRLLVL.

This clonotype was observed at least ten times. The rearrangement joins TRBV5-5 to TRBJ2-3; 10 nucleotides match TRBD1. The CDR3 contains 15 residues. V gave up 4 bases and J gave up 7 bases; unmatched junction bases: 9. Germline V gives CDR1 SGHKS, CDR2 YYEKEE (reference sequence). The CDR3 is CASSPPGQGIYTQYF. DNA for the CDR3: TGTGCCAGCAGCCCCCCGGGACAGGGGATATATACGCAGTATTTT.

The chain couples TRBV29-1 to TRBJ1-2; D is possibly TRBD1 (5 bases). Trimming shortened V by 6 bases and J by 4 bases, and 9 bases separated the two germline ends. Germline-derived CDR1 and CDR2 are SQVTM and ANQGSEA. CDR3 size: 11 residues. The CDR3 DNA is TGCAGCGTCGACAGTTCCTATGGCTACACCTTC. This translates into CSVDSSYGYTF.

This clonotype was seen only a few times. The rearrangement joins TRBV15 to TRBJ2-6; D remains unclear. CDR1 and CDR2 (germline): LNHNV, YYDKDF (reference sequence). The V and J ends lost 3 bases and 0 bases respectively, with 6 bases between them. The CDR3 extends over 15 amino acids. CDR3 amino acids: CATSSFGSGANVLTF. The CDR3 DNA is TGTGCCACCAGCAGTTTTGGCTCTGGGGCCAACGTCCTGACTTTC.

CDR3: CASVEGGSITEAFF. CDR3 sequence (DNA): TGTGCCAGCGTAGAAGGGGGTTCAATCACTGAAGCTTTCTTT. The genes are TRBV7-2 and TRBJ1-1, with a tentative D call TRBD1 (6 bases). This CDR3 spans 14 amino acids. Trimming removed 8 bases from V and 4 bases from J, with 17 bases in between. Per germline, CDR1 SGHTA and CDR2 FQGNSA.

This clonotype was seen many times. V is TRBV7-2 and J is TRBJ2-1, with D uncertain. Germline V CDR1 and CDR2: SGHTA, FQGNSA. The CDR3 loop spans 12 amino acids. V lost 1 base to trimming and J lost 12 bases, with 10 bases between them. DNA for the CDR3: TGTGCCAGCAGCTTAGTAGGCCTGGGGCAGTTCTTC. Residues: CASSLVGLGQFF.

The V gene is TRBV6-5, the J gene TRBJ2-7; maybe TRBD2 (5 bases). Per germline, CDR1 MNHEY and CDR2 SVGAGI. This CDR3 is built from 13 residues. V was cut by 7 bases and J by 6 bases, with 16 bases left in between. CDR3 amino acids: CASTSGIRGEQYF. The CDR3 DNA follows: TGTGCCAGCACTTCCGGGATCCGCGGCGAGCAGTACTTC.

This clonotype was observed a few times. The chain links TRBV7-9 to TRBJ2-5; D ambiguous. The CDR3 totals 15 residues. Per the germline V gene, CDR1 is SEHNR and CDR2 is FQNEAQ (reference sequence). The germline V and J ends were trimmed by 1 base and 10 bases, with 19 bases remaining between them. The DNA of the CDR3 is TGTGCCAGCAGCTTAGTCGGCCCGACCAAGAGGTACCAGTACTTC. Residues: CASSLVGPTKRYQYF. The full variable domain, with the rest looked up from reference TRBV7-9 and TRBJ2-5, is DTGVSQNPRHKITKRGQNVTFRCDPISEHNRLYWYRQTLGQGPEFLTYFQNEAQLEKSRLLSDRFSAERPKGSFSTLEIQRTEQGDSAMYLCASSLVGPTKRYQYFGPGTRLLVL.

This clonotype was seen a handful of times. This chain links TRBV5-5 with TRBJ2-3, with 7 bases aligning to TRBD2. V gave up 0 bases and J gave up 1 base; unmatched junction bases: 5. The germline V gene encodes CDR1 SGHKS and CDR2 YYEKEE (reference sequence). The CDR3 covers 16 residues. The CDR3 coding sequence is TGTGCCAGCAGCTTGGGAGCGGGGAGTCGCACAGATACGCAGTATTTT. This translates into CASSLGAGSRTDTQYF.

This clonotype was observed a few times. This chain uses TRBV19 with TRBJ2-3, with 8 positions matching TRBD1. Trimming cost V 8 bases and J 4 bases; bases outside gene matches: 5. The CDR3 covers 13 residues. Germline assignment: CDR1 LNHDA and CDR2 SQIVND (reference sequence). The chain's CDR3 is CASRQGPSDTQYF. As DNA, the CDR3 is TGTGCCAGTCGACAGGGGCCCTCAGATACGCAGTATTTT.